Given below is one T cell receptor beta chain in context. Its antigen is as yet unknown. A much larger clone differs from this one at a single base, so this may be a read error. This sample is drawn from a study of tumor-infiltrating lymphocytes in primary liver carcinoma. Whole-study results and caveats: Relative to tumor region pairs, the tumor-adjacent and tumor-blood pairs showed overlap that was lower. A significantly higher top-250-clone fraction was recorded for tumors than for blood (p = 0.039).

Scientists recovered RNA and DNA together from approximately 20-30 mg of unsorted bulk tissue. Samples were taken from five separate regions of every tumor. Uniformly, tumor samples exhibited a viable tumor cell fraction exceeding 85%. Total RNA (around 500 ng) served as template for TCR beta cDNA synthesis primed by a constant-region primer. Sequencing libraries for TCR beta derived from three nested multiplex PCR rounds that used slightly modified ARM-PCR. A C-beta reverse primer and TRBV1-TRBV30 forward primers served in each of the first two PCR rounds, at 10 cycles apiece. Each CDR3 protein is one row after TCRdb ran MiXCR on the multiplex PCR reads. Among about 200,000 distinct CDR3 sequences listed, around 81% were seen once. CDR1 is SGHRS and CDR2 is YFSETQ in the germline V gene. This CDR3 spans 12 amino acids.

The chain recombines TRBV5-1 with TRBJ2-7; possible D gene TRBD1, 5 bases. The clonotype comes from a man aged 35-49 years with primary liver carcinoma and hepatitis B virus infection. Source material: tumor tissue from primary liver carcinoma. The CDR3 sequence is CASRDTTYAQYF. CDR3 sequence (DNA): TGCGCCAGCAGGGACACTACCTACGCGCAGTACTTC. The full variable domain, with the rest looked up from reference TRBV5-1 and TRBJ2-7, is KAGVTQTPRYLIKTRGQQVTLSCSPISGHRSVSWYQQTPGQGLQFLFEYFSETQRNKGNFPGRFSGRQFSNSRSEMNVSTLELGDSALYLCASRDTTYAQYFGPGTRLTVT.